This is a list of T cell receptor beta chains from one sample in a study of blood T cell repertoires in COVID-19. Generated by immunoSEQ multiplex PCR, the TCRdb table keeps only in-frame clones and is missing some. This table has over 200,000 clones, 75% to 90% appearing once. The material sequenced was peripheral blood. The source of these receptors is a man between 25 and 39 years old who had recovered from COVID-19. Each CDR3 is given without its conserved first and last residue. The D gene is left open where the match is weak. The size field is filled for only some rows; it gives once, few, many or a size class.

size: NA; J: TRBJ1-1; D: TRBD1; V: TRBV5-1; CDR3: ASSVGTGEVF
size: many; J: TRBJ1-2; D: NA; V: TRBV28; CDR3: ASSSGNYGYT
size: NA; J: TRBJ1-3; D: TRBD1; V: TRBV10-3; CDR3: AISSDRDFGNTIY
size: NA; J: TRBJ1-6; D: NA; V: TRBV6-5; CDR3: VTQVQLGSPLH
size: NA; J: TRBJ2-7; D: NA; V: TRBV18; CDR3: ASSPTGRYEQY
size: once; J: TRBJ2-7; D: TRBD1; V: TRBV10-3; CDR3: AISEAGGLSEQY
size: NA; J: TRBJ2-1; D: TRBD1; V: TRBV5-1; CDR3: ASSLGQGAYNEQF
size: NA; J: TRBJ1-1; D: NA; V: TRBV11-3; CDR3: ASSPAGVLTEAF
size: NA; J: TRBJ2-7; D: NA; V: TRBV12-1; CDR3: ASSARSRGGAYEQY
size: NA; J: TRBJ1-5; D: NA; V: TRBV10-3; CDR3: AISDSFQPQH
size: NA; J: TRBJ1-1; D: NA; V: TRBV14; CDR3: ASSPIPRPTGAF
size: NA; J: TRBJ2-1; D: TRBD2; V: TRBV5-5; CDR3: ASSLVLAEYNEQF
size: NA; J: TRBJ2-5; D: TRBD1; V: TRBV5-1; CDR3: ASSFSGQVQETQY
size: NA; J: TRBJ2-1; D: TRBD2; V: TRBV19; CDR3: ASSIQAGGHNEQF
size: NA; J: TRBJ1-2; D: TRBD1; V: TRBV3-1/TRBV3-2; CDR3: ASSQGGPTLGTGGGCDYGYT
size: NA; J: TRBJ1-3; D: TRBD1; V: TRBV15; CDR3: ATSSRGPTIY
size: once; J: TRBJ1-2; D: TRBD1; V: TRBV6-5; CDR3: ASSYFDRGYGYT
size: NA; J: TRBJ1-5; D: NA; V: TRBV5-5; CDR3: ASRSAGSNQPQH
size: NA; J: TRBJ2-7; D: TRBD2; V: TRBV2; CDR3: ASSWGLAGVLPYEQY
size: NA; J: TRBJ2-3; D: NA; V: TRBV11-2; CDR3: ASSLSGFMNTQY
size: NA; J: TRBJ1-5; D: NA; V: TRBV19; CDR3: ASSTPWGLGNQPQH
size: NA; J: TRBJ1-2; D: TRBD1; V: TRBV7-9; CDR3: ASSLPDRGNGYT
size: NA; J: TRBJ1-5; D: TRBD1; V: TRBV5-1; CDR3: ASSGWTGVGERDQPQH
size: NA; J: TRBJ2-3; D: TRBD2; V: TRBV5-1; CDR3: ASGTGGRADTQY
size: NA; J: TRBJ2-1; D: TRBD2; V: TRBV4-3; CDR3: ASSQNSGGGYNEQF
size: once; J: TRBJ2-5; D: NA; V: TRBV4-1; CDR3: ASSQERGLGQETQY
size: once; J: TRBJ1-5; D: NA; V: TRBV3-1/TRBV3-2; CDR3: ASSQIGGQPQH
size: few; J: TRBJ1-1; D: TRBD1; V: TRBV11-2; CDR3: ASSRLGTGNTEAF
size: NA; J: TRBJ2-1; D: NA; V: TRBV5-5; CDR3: ASSLRDSYNEQF
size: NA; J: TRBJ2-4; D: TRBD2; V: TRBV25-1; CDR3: ATMSGGQNIQY
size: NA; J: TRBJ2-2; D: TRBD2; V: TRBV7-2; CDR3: ASRPRVAGGIGSGELF
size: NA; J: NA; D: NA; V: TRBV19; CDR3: ASSNQRNTYEQY
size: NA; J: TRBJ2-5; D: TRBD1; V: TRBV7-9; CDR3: ASRGQGAETQY
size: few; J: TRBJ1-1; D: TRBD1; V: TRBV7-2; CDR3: ASSLDGTGETEAF
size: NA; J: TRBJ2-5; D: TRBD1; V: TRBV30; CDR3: AWGQGKTQY
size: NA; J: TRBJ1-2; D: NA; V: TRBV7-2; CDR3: ASSLVGGAASYGYT
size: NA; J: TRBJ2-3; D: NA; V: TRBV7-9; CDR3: ASSLVRRFTDTQY
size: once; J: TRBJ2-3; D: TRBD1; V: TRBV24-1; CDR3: ATSEGTGISTDTQY
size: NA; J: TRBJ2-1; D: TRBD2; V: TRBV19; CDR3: ASKGLAGGIHSYNEQF
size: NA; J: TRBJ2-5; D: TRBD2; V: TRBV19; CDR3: ASSIEGTTQETQY
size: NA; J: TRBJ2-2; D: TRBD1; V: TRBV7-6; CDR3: ASSLGTGTGELF
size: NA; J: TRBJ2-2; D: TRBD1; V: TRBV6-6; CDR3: ASSQGAYTGELF
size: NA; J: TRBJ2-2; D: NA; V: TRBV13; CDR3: ASGGPNTGELF
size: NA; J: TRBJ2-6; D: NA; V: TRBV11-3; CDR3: ASSETGSSGANVLT
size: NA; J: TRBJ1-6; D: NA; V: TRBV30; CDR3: AWSAIQGDSPLH
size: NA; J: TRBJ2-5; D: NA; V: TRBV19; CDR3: ASSPYSTSGTQY
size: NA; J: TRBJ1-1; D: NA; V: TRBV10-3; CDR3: ATGEGYTEAF
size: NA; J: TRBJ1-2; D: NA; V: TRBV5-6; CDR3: ASSLQTGLGYT
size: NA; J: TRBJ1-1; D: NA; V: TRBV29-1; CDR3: SVLGFEGTEAF
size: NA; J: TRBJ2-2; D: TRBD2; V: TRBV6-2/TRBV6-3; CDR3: ASSSSGEAGELF
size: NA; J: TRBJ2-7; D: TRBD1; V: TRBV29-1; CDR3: SVGDRGRGYEQY
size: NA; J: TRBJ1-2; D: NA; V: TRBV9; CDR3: ASSVPLDTSDYGYT
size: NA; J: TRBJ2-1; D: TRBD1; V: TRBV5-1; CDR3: ASSLEGTGRSEQF
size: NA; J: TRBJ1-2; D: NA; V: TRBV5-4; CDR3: ASSEQPPYGYT
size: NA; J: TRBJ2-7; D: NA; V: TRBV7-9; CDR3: ASSLSGTYEQY